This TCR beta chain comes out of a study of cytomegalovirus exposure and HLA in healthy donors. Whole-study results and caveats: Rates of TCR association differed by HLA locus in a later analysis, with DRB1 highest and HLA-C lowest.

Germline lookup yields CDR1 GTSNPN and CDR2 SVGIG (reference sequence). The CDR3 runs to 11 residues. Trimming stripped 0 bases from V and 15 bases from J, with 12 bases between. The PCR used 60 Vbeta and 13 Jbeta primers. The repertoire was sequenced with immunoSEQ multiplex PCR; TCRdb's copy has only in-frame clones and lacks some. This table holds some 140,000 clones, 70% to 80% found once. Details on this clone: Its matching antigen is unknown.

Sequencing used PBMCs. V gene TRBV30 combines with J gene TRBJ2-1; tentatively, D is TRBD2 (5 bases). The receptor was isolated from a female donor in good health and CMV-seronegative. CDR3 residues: CAWSVHGGSFF. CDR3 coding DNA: TGTGCCTGGAGTGTCCACGGAGGCTCGTTCTTC.